A selection of T cell receptor beta chains follows, all from one sample in a study of cytomegalovirus exposure and HLA in healthy donors. Produced via immunoSEQ multiplex PCR; TCRdb's table is partial and in-frame only. The sample includes 150,000 to 200,000 clones, around 85% of them seen just once. Sequenced sample: PBMCs. These receptor sequences come from a man aged 40-49 years in good health and CMV-seronegative. Each CDR3 is given with its conserved first and last residue. The D gene is left open where the match is weak. Clone size is not always given. Where it is, it says once, few, many or a class for expanded clones.

>TRBJ2-3|.|TRBD1|TRBV9
TGTGCCAGCAGCCCACAGGTTGGGACAGGGGCAGATACGCAGTATTTT
CASSPQVGTGADTQYF
>TRBJ2-3|.|TRBD1|TRBV7-2
TGTGCCAGCAGGCCCCGACAGGGGGATGATAGGGCAGATACGCAGTATTTT
CASRPRQGDDRADTQYF
>TRBJ1-5|few|.|TRBV21-1
TGTGCCAGCAGCCCGTCCTATCAGCCCCAGCATTTT
CASSPSYQPQHF
>TRBJ2-1|.|TRBD2|TRBV11-2
TGTGCCAGCAGCCACCCGACTAGCGGAAATGAGCAGTTCTTC
CASSHPTSGNEQFF
>TRBJ2-1|.|TRBD2|TRBV10-3
TGTGCCATCAGTGAGACACTAGCGGTGGAGGGGAATGAGCAGTTCTTC
CAISETLAVEGNEQFF
>TRBJ1-2|.|.|TRBV7-9
TGTGCCAGCAGCATCAGGGTGGATGGCTACACCTTC
CASSIRVDGYTF
>TRBJ1-6|.|.|TRBV7-6
TGTGCCAGCTCAGGGTCGGAGAATTCACCCCTCCACTTT
CASSGSENSPLHF
>TRBJ2-3|few|.|TRBV7-9
TGTGCCAGCAGCTTAGACCGGTCAGATACGCAGTATTTT
CASSLDRSDTQYF
>TRBJ2-1|.|.|TRBV9
TGTGCCAGCAGCGTAGGCGGGGGAGGGGGTAATGAGCAGTTCTTC
CASSVGGGGGNEQFF
>TRBJ2-2|once|.|TRBV5-1
TGCGCCAGCAGCTCCCTACAGGGATCCGGGGAGCTGTTTTTT
CASSSLQGSGELFF
>TRBJ2-6|.|TRBD1|TRBV5-1
TGCGCCAGCACGCGGCAGGACAGGGGGTCTGGGGCCAACGTCCTGACTTTC
CASTRQDRGSGANVLTF
>TRBJ2-1|.|TRBD1|TRBV13
TGTGCCAGCAGCTCACCCGGGACAGGATACAATGAGCAGTTCTTC
CASSSPGTGYNEQFF
>TRBJ2-3|.|.|TRBV9
TGTGCCAGCAGCGACAGGTCTAGCACAGATACGCAGTATTTT
CASSDRSSTDTQYF
>TRBJ2-7|few|TRBD1|TRBV30
TGTGCCTGGAGTGTGGGGACAGGGGTCGTGTACGAGCAGTACTTC
CAWSVGTGVVYEQYF
>TRBJ2-6|.|.|TRBV7-9
TGTGCCAGCAGCTATACAGCAGGGACTGGGGCCAACGTCCTGACTTTC
CASSYTAGTGANVLTF
>TRBJ2-1|.|TRBD1|TRBV7-8
TGTGCCAGCAGCTTACGGGACAGCCCCTACAATGAGCAGTTCTTC
CASSLRDSPYNEQFF
>TRBJ1-4|.|.|TRBV2
TGTGCCAGCAGGGCCTTGGGAAGTGGGAGTGAAAAACTGTTTTTT
CASRALGSGSEKLFF
>TRBJ1-6|.|.|TRBV5-4
TGTGCCAGCAGCTTGTGGGGGGTCGGTAATTCACCCCTCCACTTT
CASSLWGVGNSPLHF
>TRBJ2-7|.|TRBD2|TRBV27
TGTGCCAGCAGTTTAGTTCCTAGCGGGTCAAGCTCCTACGAGCAGTACTTC
CASSLVPSGSSSYEQYF
>TRBJ2-2|.|.|TRBV18
TGTGCCAGCTCACCTTACAGCACAAACACCGGGGAGCTGTTTTTT
CASSPYSTNTGELFF
>TRBJ1-2|.|TRBD1|TRBV4-3
TGCGCCAGCAGCCAAGTATCCGCGACAGGGGGCAACTATGGCTACACCTTC
CASSQVSATGGNYGYTF
>TRBJ2-3|.|TRBD2|TRBV11-2
TGTGCCAGCAGCTTAAGGGTAGCGGGGGGCACAGATACGCAGTATTTT
CASSLRVAGGTDTQYF
>TRBJ1-4|.|.|TRBV16
TGTGCCAGCAGCCAAGGCAGGACGGGGGAAAAACTGTTTTTT
CASSQGRTGEKLFF
>TRBJ2-1|once|.|TRBV2
TGTGCCAGCATTTTTAGTCCGGGGGGCGGTTTCAATGAGCAGTTCTTC
CASIFSPGGGFNEQFF
>TRBJ2-5|.|TRBD2|TRBV5-1
TGCGCCAGCAGCTTTCCTAGCGGGGGCTCCCAAGGGACCCAGTACTTC
CASSFPSGGSQGTQYF
>TRBJ1-5|.|.|TRBV9
TGTGCCAGCAGCGCGACAGGAAGCAATCAGCCCCAGCATTTT
CASSATGSNQPQHF
>TRBJ2-7|.|.|TRBV6-1
TGTGCCAGCAGTTCTCACGGGCGGGACAGTTACGAGCAGTACTTC
CASSSHGRDSYEQYF
>TRBJ2-7|few|.|TRBV27
TGTGCCAGCAGCCCCGACTTAGGTGCCTACGAGCAGTACTTC
CASSPDLGAYEQYF
>TRBJ2-4|.|TRBD1|TRBV7-2
TGTGCCAGCAGCTTAAACCAGGGGGCAAACATTCAGTACTTC
CASSLNQGANIQYF
>TRBJ2-5|.|.|TRBV29-1
TGCAGCGTTGTACTGCATGGCAGGGCTCAAGAGACCCAGTACTTC
CSVVLHGRAQETQYF
>TRBJ1-3|.|.|TRBV2
TGTGCCAGCAGTCAGGGCTCTGGAAACACCATATATTTT
CASSQGSGNTIYF
>TRBJ2-3|.|.|TRBV4-3
TGCGCCAGCAGCCGAAGCAGGACAGATACGCAGTATTTT
CASSRSRTDTQYF
>TRBJ2-3|few|TRBD2|TRBV19
TGTGCCAGTAGTATAACTAGCGGGGGGACAGATACGCAGTATTTT
CASSITSGGTDTQYF
>TRBJ2-3|.|.|TRBV6-5
TGTGCCAGCAGTTCGCGACGCCCTCCCGCGGCAGATACGCAGTATTTT
CASSSRRPPAADTQYF
>TRBJ1-2|.|.|TRBV5-1
TGCGCCAGCAGCTCACCCCCAGGGAAAGCTAACTATGGCTACACCTTC
CASSSPPGKANYGYTF
>TRBJ2-7|.|TRBD2|TRBV7-6
TGTGCCAGCAGCCAAACGGGGGGGCCATCCTACGAGCAGTACTTC
CASSQTGGPSYEQYF
>TRBJ1-2|.|TRBD1|TRBV6-6
TGTGCCAGCAGCTCAAGGAGGGACAGACCCGGGGGCTACACCTTC
CASSSRRDRPGGYTF
>TRBJ1-6|.|TRBD1|TRBV5-1
TGCGCCAGCAGCTTGGGGGGACAGGGGGCGCCGAATTCACCCCTCCACTTT
CASSLGGQGAPNSPLHF
>TRBJ1-3|medium-sized|.|TRBV5-4
TGTGCCAGCAGCCGGGGGGGTGGAAACACCATATATTTT
CASSRGGGNTIYF
>TRBJ1-4|.|.|TRBV29-1
TGCAGCGTTGTGGTGCAGGGGCGGGAAAAACTGTTTTTT
CSVVVQGREKLFF
>TRBJ1-5|.|TRBD1|TRBV4-2
TGTGCCAGCAGCCAAGAGGGACAGGAAAATCAGCCCCAGCATTTT
CASSQEGQENQPQHF
>TRBJ2-3|.|TRBD2|TRBV30
TGTGCCTGCAACCCGCATAGCGGGGGGGGTCGATCTACGCAGTATTTT
CACNPHSGGGRSTQYF
>TRBJ1-1|.|TRBD1|TRBV5-1
TGCGCCAGCAGCCTCTACGTACAGGGGCGCGGGTCAGGCACTGAAGCCTTCTTT
CASSLYVQGRGSGTEAFF
>TRBJ2-1|.|.|TRBV5-1
TGCGCCAGCTCCCCCCCCCGCACCCTAACGGAGAATGAGCAGTTCTTC
CASSPPRTLTENEQFF
>TRBJ2-1|.|.|TRBV6-5
TGTGCCAGCAGCCCCGGGTTCGACGCTGAGCAGTTCTTC
CASSPGFDAEQFF
>TRBJ2-5|.|.|TRBV4-1
TGCGCCAGCAGCCTCGGGGGTCCCCAAGAGACCCAGTACTTC
CASSLGGPQETQYF